The T cell receptor (beta chain) described here comes from a study of cytomegalovirus exposure and HLA in healthy donors. The CDR3 sequence is 15 residues long. J was trimmed by 5 bases and V by 3 bases; bases with no gene match: 6. The germline gives CDR1 SGHRS, CDR2 YFSETQ. Points from the study as a whole: Researchers counted around 180 TCR beta chains as cytomegalovirus-associated.

The table came from immunoSEQ multiplex PCR; TCRdb's copy has only in-frame clones and leaves some out. Of around 130,000 clones listed, over 85% are singletons. In regard to this clone: What it binds is unknown.

The sequenced sample consisted of PBMCs. The clonotype comes from a man in his thirties or forties in good health and CMV-seronegative. This chain joins TRBV5-1 and TRBJ2-3; 10 bases map to TRBD2. In DNA, the CDR3 is TGCGCCAGCAGCTCCCGGCTAGCGGGGGAAGATACGCAGTATTTT. Translating it yields CASSSRLAGEDTQYF.